This is a list of T cell receptor beta chains from one sample in a study of blood T cell repertoires in COVID-19. The assay was immunoSEQ multiplex PCR, and TCRdb's table has in-frame clones only and misses some. The top ten clones hold around 2.3% of a sample with about 210,000 clones, roughly 85% of them seen once. Sequenced sample: peripheral blood. These receptor sequences come from a woman aged 40 to 49 with active or convalescent COVID-19. Each CDR3 is given with its conserved first and last residue. The order of the fields is D gene, J gene, clone size, V gene, CDR3 protein, CDR3 DNA. A D gene is named only where the DNA matches it firmly. Clone sizes are given selectively: once, few, many, or a class where the clone is expanded.

D: NA; J: TRBJ1-2; size: NA; V: TRBV6-5; CDR3: CASSFGRGYGYTF; DNA: TGTGCCAGCAGTTTCGGCAGGGGCTATGGCTACACCTTC
D: NA; J: TRBJ1-4; size: NA; V: TRBV6-5; CDR3: CASRMEGQANEKLFF; DNA: TGTGCCAGCAGGATGGAGGGGCAGGCTAATGAAAAACTGTTTTTT
D: TRBD1; J: TRBJ2-1; size: NA; V: TRBV5-1; CDR3: CASMTGEGNEQFF; DNA: TGCGCCAGCATGACAGGGGAAGGCAATGAGCAGTTCTTC
D: TRBD1; J: TRBJ2-1; size: NA; V: TRBV5-1; CDR3: CASSPRPPWDRYNEQFF; DNA: TGCGCCAGCAGCCCTCGGCCCCCCTGGGACAGGTACAATGAGCAGTTCTTC
D: TRBD1; J: TRBJ1-1; size: NA; V: TRBV7-8; CDR3: CASSFPKTGGALPEAFF; DNA: TGTGCCAGCAGCTTCCCTAAAACAGGGGGCGCATTGCCTGAAGCTTTCTTT
D: NA; J: TRBJ2-3; size: NA; V: TRBV2; CDR3: CASSLEAGRTDTQYF; DNA: TGTGCCAGCAGTCTTGAGGCAGGGAGGACAGATACGCAGTATTTT
D: NA; J: TRBJ2-7; size: NA; V: TRBV19; CDR3: CASTQGREQYF; DNA: TGTGCCAGTACGCAGGGTCGCGAGCAGTACTTC
D: TRBD1; J: TRBJ1-3; size: NA; V: TRBV19; CDR3: CASSNLQGAGGNTIYF; DNA: TGTGCCAGTAGTAATTTACAGGGGGCAGGTGGAAACACCATATATTTT
D: TRBD1; J: TRBJ1-2; size: NA; V: TRBV25-1; CDR3: CASSDETGVGYGYTF; DNA: TGTGCCAGCAGTGATGAGACAGGGGTGGGCTATGGCTACACCTTC
D: TRBD1; J: TRBJ1-1; size: few; V: TRBV2; CDR3: CASSPSGTGNTEAFF; DNA: TGTGCCAGCAGTCCCTCCGGGACAGGGAACACTGAAGCTTTCTTT
D: NA; J: TRBJ2-7; size: NA; V: TRBV20-1; CDR3: CSARSGHEQYF; DNA: TGCAGTGCTAGGAGCGGGCACGAGCAGTACTTC
D: NA; J: TRBJ2-6; size: once; V: TRBV28; CDR3: CASSLAGSSYSGANVLTF; DNA: TGTGCCAGCAGTCTTGCGGGCTCAAGCTACTCTGGGGCCAACGTCCTGACTTTC
D: NA; J: TRBJ2-7; size: few; V: TRBV7-8; CDR3: CASSADSGRSSYEQYF; DNA: TGTGCCAGCAGCGCCGACTCTGGGAGGAGCTCCTACGAGCAGTACTTC
D: NA; J: TRBJ2-5; size: NA; V: TRBV2; CDR3: CASSAGWETQYF; DNA: TGTGCCAGCTCTGCGGGGTGGGAGACCCAGTACTTC
D: NA; J: TRBJ1-4; size: NA; V: TRBV2; CDR3: CASSEALPGGGEKLFF; DNA: TGTGCCAGCAGTGAAGCGCTGCCGGGGGGCGGTGAAAAACTGTTTTTT
D: NA; J: TRBJ1-2; size: NA; V: TRBV7-9; CDR3: CASTTQGSYGYTF; DNA: TGTGCCAGCACAACTCAGGGATCCTATGGCTACACCTTC
D: TRBD1; J: TRBJ2-7; size: NA; V: TRBV30; CDR3: CAWRTGVGYEQYF; DNA: TGTGCCTGGAGGACAGGGGTTGGGTACGAGCAGTACTTC
D: NA; J: TRBJ1-1; size: NA; V: TRBV7-2; CDR3: CASSIQGNTEAFF; DNA: TGTGCCAGCAGCATACAGGGGAACACTGAAGCTTTCTTT
D: TRBD2; J: TRBJ2-7; size: NA; V: TRBV11-3; CDR3: CASRKVSGGAYEQYF; DNA: TGTGCCAGCAGGAAAGTTAGCGGGGGAGCGTACGAGCAGTACTTC
D: TRBD2; J: TRBJ2-7; size: NA; V: TRBV11-3; CDR3: CASSLSSGTDEQYF; DNA: TGTGCCAGCAGCTTGAGTAGCGGGACTGACGAGCAGTACTTC
D: NA; J: TRBJ2-2; size: NA; V: TRBV6-5; CDR3: CASSYSPGNTGELFF; DNA: TGTGCCAGCAGTTACTCCCCCGGGAACACCGGGGAGCTGTTTTTT
D: NA; J: TRBJ2-2; size: once; V: TRBV6-4; CDR3: CASSEQAINTGELFF; DNA: TGTGCCAGCAGTGAACAGGCGATAAACACCGGGGAGCTGTTTTTT
D: TRBD1; J: TRBJ2-2; size: NA; V: TRBV7-6; CDR3: CASSPKTRQGAVPNTGELFF; DNA: TGTGCCAGCAGCCCCAAGACGAGACAGGGGGCCGTTCCGAACACCGGGGAGCTGTTTTTT
D: TRBD1; J: TRBJ1-1; size: NA; V: TRBV7-2; CDR3: CASSSTRDRNTEAFF; DNA: TGTGCCAGCAGCTCGACCCGGGACAGGAACACTGAAGCTTTCTTT
D: NA; J: TRBJ2-2; size: once; V: TRBV6-5; CDR3: CASTLDQGNTGELFF; DNA: TGTGCCAGCACTTTAGATCAGGGGAACACCGGGGAGCTGTTTTTT